Each of the 27 T cell receptor beta chains below was sequenced from the same sample in a study of T-cell reconstitution after alpha-beta-depleted transplantation in children. For TCRbeta, the library was prepared with unique molecular identifiers. TCRdb passed the PCR reads through MiXCR, listing each CDR3 protein once. The sample yields about 980,000 distinct CDR3 sequences, 25% to 35% seen once. The sample in question was PBMCs, mostly from graft donor cells, obtained 360 days after TCRalphabeta/CD19-depleted stem cell transplant. The receptors here all came from a boy in the first two years of life who had a stem cell transplant for SCID, so the T cells may come from the graft donor.

This clonotype was observed a few times. This chain joins TRBV29-1 and TRBJ1-1; D unresolved. This CDR3 is built from 12 residues. V was pared by 5 bases and J by 0 bases, with 7 bases between. Germline values: CDR1 SQVTM, CDR2 ANQGSEA. CDR3 region: CSVFRLNTEAFF. CDR3 coding DNA: TGCAGCGTTTTCCGATTGAACACTGAAGCTTTCTTT. Variable domain in full (rest from reference TRBV29-1 and TRBJ1-1): SAVISQKPSRDICQRGTSLTIQCQVDSQVTMMFWYRQQPGQSLTLIATANQGSEATYESGFVIDKFPISRPNLTFSTLTVSNMSPEDSSIYLCSVFRLNTEAFFGQGTRLTVV.

The chain employs TRBV19 and TRBJ2-2; 9 positions agree with TRBD1. Trimming at V came to 9 bases and at J to 2 bases, leaving 7 bases not matched to a gene. Germline CDR1 is LNHDA and CDR2 is SQIVND (reference sequence). CDR3 size: 15 residues. The CDR3 DNA follows: TGTGCCAGCAGTCACAGGGGGCGTAACACCGGGGAGCTGTTTTTT. Translated, it gives CASSHRGRNTGELFF.

CDR3 residues: CSVVNLDRDYEQYF. Here the CDR3 DNA reads TGCAGCGTGGTGAATCTGGACAGGGACTACGAGCAGTACTTC. The chain has TRBV29-1 and TRBJ2-7, with 8 bases matching TRBD1. The CDR3 runs to 14 residues. Germline-derived CDR1 and CDR2 are SQVTM and ANQGSEA. The ends lost 6 bases at V and 3 bases at J; junction bases unmatched: 10.

The chain recombines TRBV10-3 with TRBJ2-5; D perhaps matches TRBD2 (5 bases). Germline CDR1 is ENHRY and CDR2 is SYGVKD. This CDR3 comprises 15 residues. Trimming took 1 base from V and 5 from J, leaving 14 bases between them. DNA of the CDR3: TGTGCCATCAGTGAGTTCCCAGCGGTCCGGGAGACCCAGTACTTC. Amino acids: CAISEFPAVRETQYF.

V and J are TRBV27 and TRBJ2-7, with D maybe TRBD1 (6 bases). This CDR3 has 15 residues. Trimming cost V 6 bases and J 2 bases, with 17 bases left between them. CDR1 is MNHEY, CDR2 SMNVEV, per germline (reference sequence). CDR3 amino acids: CASSSQGMGTYEQYF. In nucleotides, the CDR3 is TGTGCCAGCAGCTCACAGGGAATGGGGACCTACGAGCAGTACTTC.

There are a few counts of this clonotype. The chain joins TRBV20-1 to TRBJ2-7; D is possibly TRBD2 (6 bases). The CDR3 sequence is 12 residues long. Germline CDR1 reads DFQATT; CDR2 reads SNEGSKA (reference sequence). Trimming took off 5 bases at V and 1 base at J, with 9 bases between the two ends. The CDR3: CSAPGTSYEQYF. CDR3 DNA sequence: TGCAGTGCTCCCGGGACTTCCTACGAGCAGTACTTC.

This chain joins TRBV7-6 and TRBJ2-5, with D hard to call. Trimming took 9 bases from V and 4 from J, leaving 15 bases between them. Germline CDR1 SGHVS, CDR2 FNYEAQ. The length of the CDR3 is 13 residues. In DNA form, the CDR3 reads TGTGCCAGTAACGATTTTTACGGAGAGACCCAGTACTTC. This encodes CASNDFYGETQYF.

The chain couples TRBV5-1 to TRBJ2-1; 9 nucleotides align to TRBD1. Germline V gene sequence: CDR1 SGHRS, CDR2 YFSETQ. Losses at the gene ends were 0 bases for V and 3 bases for J; bases not matched to a gene: 13. The CDR3 totals 19 residues. The CDR3: CASSLAGQGMAQGYNEQFF. The CDR3 coding sequence is TGCGCCAGCAGCTTGGCGGGACAGGGCATGGCTCAAGGCTACAATGAGCAGTTCTTC.

The V call is TRBV27, the J call TRBJ1-1; tentative D call: TRBD1 (6 bases). The CDR3 is 16 amino acids. Germline CDR1 MNHEY, CDR2 SMNVEV (reference sequence). Between the trimmed V and J ends, which lost 1 base and 3 bases, there was a span of 15 bases. CDR3 nucleotide sequence: TGTGCCAGCAGTTTATTTTGGACAGCCGGGGACACTGAAGCTTTCTTT. It specifies CASSLFWTAGDTEAFF.

The chain is built from TRBV6-5 and TRBJ1-4, with D maybe TRBD1 (5 bases). This CDR3 region has 15 residues. V shed 2 bases and J shed 4 bases, with 11 bases lying between them. Germline-derived CDR1 and CDR2 are MNHEY and SVGAGI. The CDR3 DNA reads TGTGCCAGCAGTTACGGCGGGACGGGTAATGAAAAACTGTTTTTT. The encoded protein is CASSYGGTGNEKLFF.

This chain connects TRBV5-1 to TRBJ2-7; 8 nucleotides line up with TRBD1. Losses at the gene ends were 4 bases for V and 4 bases for J; bases not matched to a gene: 4. The CDR3 runs to 13 residues. Germline V lookup: CDR1 SGHRS, CDR2 YFSETQ. CDR3 coding DNA: TGCGCCAGCAGCCGGACAGGGAAGTACGAGCAGTACTTC. Its translation: CASSRTGKYEQYF.

V and J are TRBV7-9 and TRBJ2-1; 7 bases are shared with TRBD1. This CDR3 contains 12 residues. The ends lost 0 bases at V and 14 bases at J; junction bases unmatched: 4. The germline V gene has CDR1 SEHNR and CDR2 FQNEAQ (reference sequence). DNA for the CDR3: TGTGCCAGCAGCTTAGCGATTCAGGGGGAGTTCTTC. Encoded protein: CASSLAIQGEFF.

The chain links TRBV12-3 or TRBV12-4 to TRBJ2-1; 11 bases line up with TRBD2. After removal of 6 bases from V and 12 bases from J, the junction contained 16 bases not matched to a gene. The CDR3 consists of 16 residues. Here the CDR3 DNA reads TGTGCCAGCAGCCCTACCCTAGCGGGGGGTCACTTGGGGCAGTTCTTC. Its translation: CASSPTLAGGHLGQFF.

The V and J genes are TRBV11-1 and TRBJ1-6; 9 bases line up with TRBD1. The CDR3 covers 16 residues. Germline V gene data show CDR1 as SGHAT and CDR2 as FQDESV (reference sequence). The junction had 6 bases not matched to a gene; V was cut back by 5 bases and J by 4 bases. The CDR3 nucleotides are TGTGCCAGCAGCCGTACGACAGGGGGTTATAATTCACCCCTCCACTTT. Its protein is CASSRTTGGYNSPLHF.

This clonotype was counted between two and nine times. The gene calls are TRBV12-3 or TRBV12-4 and TRBJ2-5; D may be TRBD2 (5 bases). V shed 0 bases and J shed 4 bases, with 9 bases lying between them. This CDR3 spans 14 amino acids. DNA of the CDR3: TGTGCCAGCAGTTTAGCGCCTGCGGGAGAGACCCAGTACTTC. It encodes CASSLAPAGETQYF.

The V call is TRBV29-1, the J call TRBJ2-7; TRBD1 matches 8 bases. CDR1 and CDR2 from the germline V gene are SQVTM and ANQGSEA. This CDR3 contains 13 residues. Trimming at V came to 2 bases and at J to 6 bases, leaving 6 bases not matched to a gene. This chain's CDR3 is CSVEFGQGAEQYF. CDR3 bases: TGCAGCGTTGAATTCGGACAGGGAGCCGAGCAGTACTTC.

V usage is TRBV11-2 and J usage is TRBJ1-2; TRBD1 matches 7 bases. CDR3 length: 15 amino acids. Germline CDR1 reads SGHAT; CDR2 reads FQNNGV. J was trimmed by 2 bases and V by 1 base; bases with no gene match: 4. CDR3 bases: TGTGCCAGCAGCTTAGCTAGGACAGGCAACTATGGCTACACCTTC. Protein sequence: CASSLARTGNYGYTF.

V gene TRBV6-5 combines with J gene TRBJ1-1; no firm D call. Between the trimmed V and J ends, which lost 5 bases and 5 bases, there was a span of 6 bases. In germline, CDR1 is MNHEY, CDR2 SVGAGI. The CDR3 runs 11 residues. This CDR3 reads CASSRWTEAFF. The CDR3 DNA reads TGTGCCAGCAGTCGGTGGACTGAAGCTTTCTTT.

Judged by abundance, this clonotype is medium-sized. The chain employs TRBV10-3 and TRBJ2-7; TRBD2 aligns across 9 bases. CDR3 length: 14 residues. Germline loops: CDR1 ENHRY, CDR2 SYGVKD. The V segment lost 2 bases and the J segment 6 bases; nucleotides outside the gene matches: 5. CDR3 DNA: TGTGCCATCAGTGAGACTGGGCGGGAGGGCGAGCAGTACTTC. This encodes CAISETGREGEQYF.

V and J are TRBV20-1 and TRBJ1-5; D not resolved. The CDR3 extends over 16 amino acids. Germline V gene data show CDR1 as DFQATT and CDR2 as SNEGSKA (reference sequence). Trimming cost V 4 bases and J 0 bases, with 16 bases left between them. CDR3 in DNA: TGCAGTGCTATAAGACCGATAACACTTAGCAATCAGCCCCAGCATTTT. This translates into CSAIRPITLSNQPQHF.

This clonotype was found a few times. The CDR3 spells CASSVGGGSGSYNEQFF. CDR3 nucleotide sequence: TGTGCCAGCAGCGTAGGGGGTGGGAGCGGCTCCTACAATGAGCAGTTCTTC. The genes are TRBV9 and TRBJ2-1; tentatively, D is TRBD2 (5 bases). V lost 0 bases to trimming and J lost 0 bases, with 13 bases between them. CDR1 and CDR2 from the germline V gene are SGDLS and YYNGEE. The CDR3 runs to 17 residues.

The V and J genes are TRBV11-2 and TRBJ2-3; possibly TRBD1 for D (5 bases). The ends were cut back, 5 bases at V and 4 bases at J, with 13 bases in the middle. This CDR3 is built from 14 residues. Germline lookup yields CDR1 SGHAT and CDR2 FQNNGV. Here the CDR3 reads CASSPRQSSDTQYF. The DNA of the CDR3 is TGTGCCAGCAGCCCAAGACAGTCATCAGATACGCAGTATTTT. Combining the CDR3 with reference TRBV11-2 and TRBJ2-3 gives the whole variable domain EAGVAQSPRYKIIEKRQSVAFWCNPISGHATLYWYQQILGQGPKLLIQFQNNGVVDDSQLPKDRFSAERLKGVDSTLKIQPAKLEDSAVYLCASSPRQSSDTQYFGPGTRLTVL.

This clonotype was observed a few times. V is TRBV15 and J is TRBJ2-1, with TRBD2 identical over 9 bases. Losses at the gene ends were 5 bases for V and 11 bases for J; bases not matched to a gene: 10. The CDR3 runs to 14 residues. Germline V lookup: CDR1 LNHNV, CDR2 YYDKDF (reference sequence). In nucleotides, the CDR3 is TGTGCCACCAGCCCCGGGACTAGCCCTACCCAGCAGTTCTTC. Translated, it gives CATSPGTSPTQQFF.

This clonotype was counted a few times. The chain is built from TRBV10-3 and TRBJ2-5, with D tentatively TRBD1 (6 bases). The CDR3 sequence is 12 residues long. Per the germline V gene, CDR1 is ENHRY and CDR2 is SYGVKD. V was pared by 8 bases and J by 2 bases, with 9 bases between. CDR3 region: CAIWGRQETQYF. The CDR3 region has the DNA TGTGCCATCTGGGGGCGGCAAGAGACCCAGTACTTC.

This clonotype was counted a few times. The genes are TRBV12-3 or TRBV12-4 and TRBJ1-2, with D possibly TRBD1 on 5 matching bases. The CDR3 has 12 amino acids. The V and J ends lost 5 bases and 6 bases respectively, with 10 bases between them. Written as DNA, the CDR3 is TGTGCCAGCAGTCGAACACAGGATGGCTACACCTTC. Encoded protein: CASSRTQDGYTF.

This clonotype occurred a few times. The rearrangement uses TRBV5-5 and TRBJ2-7; D unresolved. The CDR3 covers 15 residues. V lost 4 bases and J 0 bases, leaving 14 bases between the germline ends. The V gene's germline CDR1 is SGHKS and CDR2 YYEKEE (reference sequence). CDR3 sequence reads: CASSPVTPSSYEQYF. Written as DNA, the CDR3 is TGTGCCAGCAGCCCGGTCACCCCCTCCTCCTACGAGCAGTACTTC. The variable domain in full, with the rest retrieved from reference TRBV5-5 and TRBJ2-7, is DAGVTQSPTHLIKTRGQQVTLRCSPISGHKSVSWYQQVLGQGPQFIFQYYEKEERGRGNFPDRFSARQFPNYSSELNVNALLLGDSALYLCASSPVTPSSYEQYFGPGTRLTVT.

J is TRBJ2-7 and V is TRBV19, with TRBD1 matching 9 bases. Per the germline V gene, CDR1 is LNHDA and CDR2 is SQIVND (reference sequence). The ends lost 10 bases at V and 2 bases at J; junction bases unmatched: 9. This CDR3 is built from 14 residues. The CDR3 nucleotides read TGTGCCACCCAATTCGGGACAGGGCCCTACGAGCAGTACTTC. Amino acids: CATQFGTGPYEQYF. Filled out from reference TRBV19 and TRBJ2-7, the complete variable domain reads DGGITQSPKYLFRKEGQNVTLSCEQNLNHDAMYWYRQDPGQGLRLIYYSQIVNDFQKGDIAEGYSVSREKKESFPLTVTSAQKNPTAFYLCATQFGTGPYEQYFGPGTRLTVT.